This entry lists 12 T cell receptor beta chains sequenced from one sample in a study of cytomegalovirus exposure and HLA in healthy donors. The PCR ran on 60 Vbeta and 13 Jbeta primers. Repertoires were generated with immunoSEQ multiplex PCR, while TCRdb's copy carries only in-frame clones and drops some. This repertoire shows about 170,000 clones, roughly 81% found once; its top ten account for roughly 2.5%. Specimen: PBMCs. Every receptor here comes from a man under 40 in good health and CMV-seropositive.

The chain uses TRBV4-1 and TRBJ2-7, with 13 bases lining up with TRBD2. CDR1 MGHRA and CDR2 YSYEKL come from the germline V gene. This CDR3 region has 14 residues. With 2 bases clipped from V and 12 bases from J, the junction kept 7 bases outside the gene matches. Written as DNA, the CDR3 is TGCGCCAGCAGCCAACCGGGGACTAGCGGGACCCGGTACTTC. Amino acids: CASSQPGTSGTRYF.

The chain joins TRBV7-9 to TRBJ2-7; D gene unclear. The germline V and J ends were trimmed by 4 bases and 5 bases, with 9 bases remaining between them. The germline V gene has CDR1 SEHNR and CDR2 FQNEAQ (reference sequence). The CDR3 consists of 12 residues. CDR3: CASSWALDEQYV. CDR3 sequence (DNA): TGTGCCAGCAGCTGGGCCCTCGACGAGCAGTACGTC.

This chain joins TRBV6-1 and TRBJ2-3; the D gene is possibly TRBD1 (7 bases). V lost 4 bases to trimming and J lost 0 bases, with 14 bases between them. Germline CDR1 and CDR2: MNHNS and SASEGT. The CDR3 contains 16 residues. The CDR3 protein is CASSADRAGSTDTQYF. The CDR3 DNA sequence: TGTGCCAGCAGTGCCGACAGGGCGGGAAGCACAGATACGCAGTATTTT.

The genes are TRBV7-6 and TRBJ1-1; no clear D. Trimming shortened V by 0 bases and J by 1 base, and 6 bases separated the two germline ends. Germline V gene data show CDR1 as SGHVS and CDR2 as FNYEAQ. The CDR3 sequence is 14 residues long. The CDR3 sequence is CASSLAAGNTEAFF. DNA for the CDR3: TGTGCCAGCAGCTTAGCGGCGGGGAACACTGAAGCTTTCTTT.

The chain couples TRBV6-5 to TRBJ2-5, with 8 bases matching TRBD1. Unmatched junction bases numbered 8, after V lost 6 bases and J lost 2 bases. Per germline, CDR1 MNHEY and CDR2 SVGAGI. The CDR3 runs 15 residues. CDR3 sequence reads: CASRIPGQDQETQYF. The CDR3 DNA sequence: TGTGCCAGCAGAATCCCGGGACAGGATCAAGAGACCCAGTACTTC.

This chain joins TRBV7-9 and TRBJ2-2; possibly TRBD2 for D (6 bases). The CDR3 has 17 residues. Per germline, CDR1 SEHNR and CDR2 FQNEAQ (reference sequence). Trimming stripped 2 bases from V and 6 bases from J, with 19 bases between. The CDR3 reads CASSLNPGLKGAGELFF. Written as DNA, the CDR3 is TGTGCCAGCAGCTTAAACCCAGGACTAAAGGGAGCCGGGGAGCTGTTTTTT.

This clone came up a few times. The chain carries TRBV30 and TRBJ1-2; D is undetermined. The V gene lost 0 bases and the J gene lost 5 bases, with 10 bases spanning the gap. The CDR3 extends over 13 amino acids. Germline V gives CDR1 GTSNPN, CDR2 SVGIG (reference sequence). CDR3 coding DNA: TGTGCCTGGAGTGTACGAGTGGAGTATGGCTACACCTTC. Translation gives CAWSVRVEYGYTF.

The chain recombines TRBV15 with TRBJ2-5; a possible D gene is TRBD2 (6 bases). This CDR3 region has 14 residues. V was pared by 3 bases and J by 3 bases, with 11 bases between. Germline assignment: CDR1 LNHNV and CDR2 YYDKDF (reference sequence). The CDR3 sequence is CATSRGGLEETQYF. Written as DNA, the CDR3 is TGTGCCACCAGCAGGGGGGGTCTAGAAGAGACCCAGTACTTC.

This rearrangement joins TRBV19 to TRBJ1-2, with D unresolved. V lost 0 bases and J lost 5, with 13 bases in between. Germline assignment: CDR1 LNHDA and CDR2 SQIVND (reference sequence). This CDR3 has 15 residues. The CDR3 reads CASSIDFNGEYGYTF. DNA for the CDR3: TGTGCCAGTAGTATAGATTTCAACGGTGAATATGGCTACACCTTC. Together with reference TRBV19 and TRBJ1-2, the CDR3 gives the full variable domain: DGGITQSPKYLFRKEGQNVTLSCEQNLNHDAMYWYRQDPGQGLRLIYYSQIVNDFQKGDIAEGYSVSREKKESFPLTVTSAQKNPTAFYLCASSIDFNGEYGYTFGSGTRLTVV.

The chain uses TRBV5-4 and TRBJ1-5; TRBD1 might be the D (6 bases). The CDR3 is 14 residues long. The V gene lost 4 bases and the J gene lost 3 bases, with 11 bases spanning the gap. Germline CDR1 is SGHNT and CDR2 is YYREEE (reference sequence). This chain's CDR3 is CASSPDRNNQPQHF. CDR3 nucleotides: TGTGCCAGCAGCCCTGACAGGAACAATCAGCCCCAGCATTTT.

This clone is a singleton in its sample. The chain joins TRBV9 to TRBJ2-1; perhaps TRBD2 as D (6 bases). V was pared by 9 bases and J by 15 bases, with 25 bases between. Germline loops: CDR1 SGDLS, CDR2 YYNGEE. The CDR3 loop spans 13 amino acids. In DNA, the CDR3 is TGTGCCACGAACATTGAAAATTTACTAGCTCTGTTCTTC. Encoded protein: CATNIENLLALFF.

The CDR3 sequence: CASSDEREQYF. The CDR3 nucleotides read TGTGCCAGCAGTGATGAGCGGGAGCAGTACTTC. The rearrangement uses TRBV2 and TRBJ2-7; D might be TRBD2 (5 bases). V was trimmed by 3 bases and J by 7 bases, leaving 7 bases between them. Germline V gene data show CDR1 as SNHLY and CDR2 as FYNNEI. This CDR3 has 11 residues.